The clone carrying this TCR beta chain was counted at least ten times. Germline V gene sequence: CDR1 SGHRS, CDR2 YFSETQ. The length of the CDR3 is 15 residues. V was pared by 0 bases and J by 3 bases, with 7 bases between. The data are from a study of T-cell reconstitution after alpha-beta-depleted transplantation in children. Unique molecular identifiers tagged the TCRbeta library. TCRdb reprocessed the PCR reads with MiXCR, giving one entry per CDR3 protein. The top ten clones hold around 3% of a sample with some 250,000 distinct CDR3 sequences, more than 10% of them seen once. Sequencing used PBMCs from the stem cell graft donor, obtained from the stem cell graft. This clonotype originated in a human donor who donated a stem cell graft to a child with acute lymphoblastic leukemia. This rearrangement joins TRBV5-1 to TRBJ1-6; no clear D. For the CDR3, the DNA is TGCGCCAGCAGCTTGGCCGAACACTATAATTCACCCCTCCACTTT. Encoded protein: CASSLAEHYNSPLHF.